The following is a TCR beta chain sequence with its context. No antigen is known for it. This sample was taken from a study of shared clonotypes between healthy human individuals. General study findings and limits: Clonotype sharing among donors was thought likely to change with sequencing depth.

After removal of 5 bases from V and 7 bases from J, the junction contained 16 bases not matched to a gene. Germline CDR1 reads SGHVS; CDR2 reads FQNEAQ. This CDR3 has 17 residues. Assay used: immunoSEQ multiplex PCR; TCRdb lists only in-frame clones, some missing. The sample shows about 2.3 million clones, approximately 95% of them seen only once. Sample: naive CD4+ T cells from PBMCs. Subset reported: CD45RA+ positively selected. This receptor was taken from a man between 18 and 35 years old in good health. Some clones in this sample may be carry-over from other donors' samples. The V call is TRBV7-8, the J call TRBJ1-5; 8 nucleotides agree with TRBD1. CDR3 nucleotide sequence: TGTGCCAGCAGCACCCTCCGTGGGACAGGAGGGCGGCAGCCCCAGCATTTT. It specifies CASSTLRGTGGRQPQHF.